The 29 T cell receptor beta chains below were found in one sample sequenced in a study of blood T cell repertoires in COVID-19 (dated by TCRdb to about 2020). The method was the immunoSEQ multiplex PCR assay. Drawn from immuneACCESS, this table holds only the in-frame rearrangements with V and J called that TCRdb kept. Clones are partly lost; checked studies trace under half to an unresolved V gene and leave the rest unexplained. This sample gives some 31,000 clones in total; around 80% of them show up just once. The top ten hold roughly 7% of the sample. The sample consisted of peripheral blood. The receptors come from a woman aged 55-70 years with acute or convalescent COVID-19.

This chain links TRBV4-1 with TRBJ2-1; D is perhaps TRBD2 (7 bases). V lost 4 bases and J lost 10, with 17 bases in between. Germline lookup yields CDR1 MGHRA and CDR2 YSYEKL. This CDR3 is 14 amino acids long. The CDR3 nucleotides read TGCGCCAGCAGCCCGAACCAAGGGGGGGCGGAGCAGTTCTTC. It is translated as CASSPNQGGAEQFF.

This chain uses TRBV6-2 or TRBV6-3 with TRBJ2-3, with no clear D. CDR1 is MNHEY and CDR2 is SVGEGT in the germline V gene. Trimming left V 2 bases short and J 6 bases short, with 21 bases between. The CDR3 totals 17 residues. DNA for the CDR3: TGTGCCAGCAGTTACCTGACTTCAGACTGGCAGAGGGATACGCAGTATTTT. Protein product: CASSYLTSDWQRDTQYF.

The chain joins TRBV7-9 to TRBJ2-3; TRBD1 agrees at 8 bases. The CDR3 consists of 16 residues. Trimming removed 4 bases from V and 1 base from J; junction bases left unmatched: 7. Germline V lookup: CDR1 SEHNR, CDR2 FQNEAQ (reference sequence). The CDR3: CASSYGQGRGTDTQYF. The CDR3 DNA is TGTGCCAGCAGCTACGGACAGGGTAGGGGCACAGATACGCAGTATTTT.

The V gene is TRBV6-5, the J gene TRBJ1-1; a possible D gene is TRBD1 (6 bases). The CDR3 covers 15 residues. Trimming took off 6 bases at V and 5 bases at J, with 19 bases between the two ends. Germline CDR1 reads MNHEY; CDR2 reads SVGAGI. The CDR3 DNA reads TGTGCCAGCAGCCCGCTGCAGGGGAAAGGAACTGAAGCTTTCTTT. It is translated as CASSPLQGKGTEAFF.

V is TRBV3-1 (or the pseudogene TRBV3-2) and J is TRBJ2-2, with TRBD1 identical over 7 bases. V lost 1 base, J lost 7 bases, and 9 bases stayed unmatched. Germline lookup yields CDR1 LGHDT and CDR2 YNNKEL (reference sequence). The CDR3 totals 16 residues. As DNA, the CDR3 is TGTGCCAGCAGCCAAGGAGGGATTCAGGGGGACGGGGAGCTGTTTTTT. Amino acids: CASSQGGIQGDGELFF.

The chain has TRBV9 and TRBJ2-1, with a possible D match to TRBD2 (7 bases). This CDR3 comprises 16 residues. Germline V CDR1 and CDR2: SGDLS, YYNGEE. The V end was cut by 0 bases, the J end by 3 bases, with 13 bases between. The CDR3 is CASSVDIRGGYNEQFF. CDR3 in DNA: TGTGCCAGCAGCGTAGACATTAGGGGGGGCTACAATGAGCAGTTCTTC.

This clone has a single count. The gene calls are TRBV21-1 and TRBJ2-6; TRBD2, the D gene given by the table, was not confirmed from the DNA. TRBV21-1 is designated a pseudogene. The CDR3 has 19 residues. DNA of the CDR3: TGTGCCAGCAGCCCCCGGGGGGAGAACATTTGCTCTGGGGCCAACGTCCTGACTTTC. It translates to CASSPRGENICSGANVLTF.

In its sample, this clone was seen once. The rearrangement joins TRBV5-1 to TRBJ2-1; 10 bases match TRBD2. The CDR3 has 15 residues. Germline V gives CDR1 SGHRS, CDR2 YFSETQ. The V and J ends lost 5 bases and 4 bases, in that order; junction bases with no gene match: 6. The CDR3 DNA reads TGCGCCAGCAGATATAGCGGGGGGACATACAATGAGCAGTTCTTC. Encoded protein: CASRYSGGTYNEQFF.

CDR3 DNA sequence: TGTGCCAGCAGTCGCGACTCCTACAATGAGCAGTTCTTC. This encodes CASSRDSYNEQFF. The chain has TRBV12-3 or TRBV12-4 and TRBJ2-1, with D uncertain. The CDR3 runs to 13 residues. Trimming took off 5 bases at V and 0 bases at J, with 5 bases between the two ends.

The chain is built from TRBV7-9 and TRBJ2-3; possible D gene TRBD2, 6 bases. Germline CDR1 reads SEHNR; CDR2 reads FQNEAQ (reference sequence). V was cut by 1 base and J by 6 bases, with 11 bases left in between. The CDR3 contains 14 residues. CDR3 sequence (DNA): TGTGCCAGCAGCTTAGAGTTACGGGGGGATACGCAGTATTTT. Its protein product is CASSLELRGDTQYF.

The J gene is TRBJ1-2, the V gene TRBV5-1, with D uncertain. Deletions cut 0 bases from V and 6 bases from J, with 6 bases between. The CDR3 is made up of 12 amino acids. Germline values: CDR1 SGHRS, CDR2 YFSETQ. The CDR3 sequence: CASSLASDGYTF. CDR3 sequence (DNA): TGCGCCAGCAGCTTGGCTTCGGATGGCTACACCTTC.

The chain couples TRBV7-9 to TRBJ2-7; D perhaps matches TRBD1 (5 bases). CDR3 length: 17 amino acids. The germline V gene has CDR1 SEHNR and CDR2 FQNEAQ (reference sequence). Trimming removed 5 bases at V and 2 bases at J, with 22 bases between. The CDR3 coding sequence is TGTGCCAGCAGCAGCTTTGACAGATCCCTACCCCCCTACGAGCAGTACTTC. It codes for CASSSFDRSLPPYEQYF.

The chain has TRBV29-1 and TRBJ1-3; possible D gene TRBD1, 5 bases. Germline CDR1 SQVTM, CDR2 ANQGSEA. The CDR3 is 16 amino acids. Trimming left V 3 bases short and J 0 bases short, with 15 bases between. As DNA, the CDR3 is TGCAGCGTTGAGGGGGAGGGGCAGAGCTCTGGAAACACCATATATTTT. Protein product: CSVEGEGQSSGNTIYF.

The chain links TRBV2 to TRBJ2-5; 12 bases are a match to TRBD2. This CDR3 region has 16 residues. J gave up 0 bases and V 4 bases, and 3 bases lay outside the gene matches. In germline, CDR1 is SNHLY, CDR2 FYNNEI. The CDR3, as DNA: TGTGCCAGCAGTGCCGGGACTAGCGGGTACCAAGAGACCCAGTACTTC. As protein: CASSAGTSGYQETQYF.

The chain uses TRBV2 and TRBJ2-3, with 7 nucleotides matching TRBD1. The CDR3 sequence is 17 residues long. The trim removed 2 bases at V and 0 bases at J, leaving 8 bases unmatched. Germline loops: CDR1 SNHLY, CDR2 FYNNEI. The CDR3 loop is CASSETRDSPSTDTQYF. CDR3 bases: TGTGCCAGCAGTGAAACCAGGGACAGCCCTAGCACAGATACGCAGTATTTT.

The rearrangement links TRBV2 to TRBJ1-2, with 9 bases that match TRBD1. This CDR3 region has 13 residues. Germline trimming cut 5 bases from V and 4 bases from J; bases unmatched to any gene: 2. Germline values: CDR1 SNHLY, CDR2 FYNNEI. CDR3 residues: CASSWDRVYGYTF. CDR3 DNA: TGTGCCAGCAGTTGGGACAGGGTCTATGGCTACACCTTC.

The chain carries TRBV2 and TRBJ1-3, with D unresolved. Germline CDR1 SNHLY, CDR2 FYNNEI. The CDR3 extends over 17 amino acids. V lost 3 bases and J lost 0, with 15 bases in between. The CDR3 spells CASSERAASSSGNTIYF. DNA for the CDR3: TGTGCCAGCAGTGAGAGGGCTGCATCAAGCTCTGGAAACACCATATATTTT.

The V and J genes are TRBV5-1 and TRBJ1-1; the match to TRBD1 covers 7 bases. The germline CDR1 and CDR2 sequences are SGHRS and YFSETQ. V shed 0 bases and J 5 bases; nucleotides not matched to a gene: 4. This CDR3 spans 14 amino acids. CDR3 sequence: CASSLEVRGTEAFF. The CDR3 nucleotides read TGCGCCAGCAGCTTGGAGGTCAGGGGGACTGAAGCTTTCTTT.

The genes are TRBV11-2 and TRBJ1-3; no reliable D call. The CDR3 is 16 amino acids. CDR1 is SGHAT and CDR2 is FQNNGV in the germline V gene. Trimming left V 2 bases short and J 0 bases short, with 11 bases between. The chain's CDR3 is CASSLNGASSGNTIYF. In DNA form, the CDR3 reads TGTGCCAGCAGCTTAAATGGTGCGAGCTCTGGAAACACCATATATTTT.

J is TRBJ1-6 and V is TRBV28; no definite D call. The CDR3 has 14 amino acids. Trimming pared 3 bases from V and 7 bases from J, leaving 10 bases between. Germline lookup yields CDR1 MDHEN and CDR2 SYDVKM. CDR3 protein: CASSFPSSNSPLHF. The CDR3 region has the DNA TGTGCCAGCAGTTTCCCCAGTTCAAATTCACCCCTCCACTTT.

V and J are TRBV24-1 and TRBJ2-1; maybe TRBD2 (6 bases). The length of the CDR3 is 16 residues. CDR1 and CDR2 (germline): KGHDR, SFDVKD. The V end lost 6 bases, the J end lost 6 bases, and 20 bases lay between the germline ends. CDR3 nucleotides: TGTGCCACCAGTTCCACCGGGCCCGGGGGATTCAATGAGCAGTTCTTC. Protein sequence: CATSSTGPGGFNEQFF.

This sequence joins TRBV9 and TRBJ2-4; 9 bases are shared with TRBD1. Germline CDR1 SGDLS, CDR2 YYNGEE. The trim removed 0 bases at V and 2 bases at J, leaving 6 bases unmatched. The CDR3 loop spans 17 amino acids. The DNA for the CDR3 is TGTGCCAGCAGCGTAGGCGGGGGACAGGGATCCAAAAACATTCAGTACTTC. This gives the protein CASSVGGGQGSKNIQYF.

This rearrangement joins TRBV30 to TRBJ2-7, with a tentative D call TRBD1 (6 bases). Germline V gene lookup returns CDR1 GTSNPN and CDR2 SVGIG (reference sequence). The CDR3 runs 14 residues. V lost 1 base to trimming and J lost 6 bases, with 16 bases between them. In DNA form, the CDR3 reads TGTGCCTGGAGTGGCTCCAGGGGCTTAAGCGAGCAGTACTTC. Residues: CAWSGSRGLSEQYF.

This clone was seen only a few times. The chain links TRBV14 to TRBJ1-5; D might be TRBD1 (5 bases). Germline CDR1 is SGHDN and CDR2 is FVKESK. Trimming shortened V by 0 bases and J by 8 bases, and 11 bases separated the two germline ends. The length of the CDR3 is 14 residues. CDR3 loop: CASSQDSRVEPQHF. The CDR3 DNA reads TGTGCCAGCAGCCAAGATTCCAGGGTAGAGCCCCAGCATTTT.

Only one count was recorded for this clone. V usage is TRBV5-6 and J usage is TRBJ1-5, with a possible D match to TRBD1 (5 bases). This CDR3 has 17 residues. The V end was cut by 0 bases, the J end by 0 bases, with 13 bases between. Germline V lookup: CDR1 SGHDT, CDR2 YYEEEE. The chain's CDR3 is CASSLGWGGNSNQPQHF. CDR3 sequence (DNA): TGTGCCAGCAGCTTGGGCTGGGGGGGGAATAGCAATCAGCCCCAGCATTTT.

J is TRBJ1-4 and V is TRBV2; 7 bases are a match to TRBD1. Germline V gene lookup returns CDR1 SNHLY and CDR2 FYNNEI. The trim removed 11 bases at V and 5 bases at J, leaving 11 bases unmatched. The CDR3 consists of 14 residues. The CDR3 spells CAYKGEGANEKLFF. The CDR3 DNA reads TGTGCCTATAAAGGAGAGGGGGCAAATGAAAAACTGTTTTTT.

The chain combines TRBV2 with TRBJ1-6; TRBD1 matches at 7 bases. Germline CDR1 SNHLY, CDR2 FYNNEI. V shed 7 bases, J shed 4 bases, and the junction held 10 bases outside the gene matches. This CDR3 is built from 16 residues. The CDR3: CASNGDRNKYNSPLHF. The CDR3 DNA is TGTGCCAGCAATGGGGACAGAAATAAGTATAATTCACCCCTCCACTTT.

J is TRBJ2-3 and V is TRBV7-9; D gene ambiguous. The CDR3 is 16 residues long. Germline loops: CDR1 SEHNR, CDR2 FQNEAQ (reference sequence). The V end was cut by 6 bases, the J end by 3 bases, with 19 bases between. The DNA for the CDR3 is TGTGCCAGCAGAGCCGGTTTCTCCGACGGGACAGATACGCAGTATTTT. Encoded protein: CASRAGFSDGTDTQYF.

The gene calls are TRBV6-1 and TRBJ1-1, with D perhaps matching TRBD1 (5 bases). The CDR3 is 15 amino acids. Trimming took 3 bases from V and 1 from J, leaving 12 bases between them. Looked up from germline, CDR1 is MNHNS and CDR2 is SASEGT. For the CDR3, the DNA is TGTGCCAGCAGTGACCCGCGTAGGGGGAACACTGAAGCTTTCTTT. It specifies CASSDPRRGNTEAFF.